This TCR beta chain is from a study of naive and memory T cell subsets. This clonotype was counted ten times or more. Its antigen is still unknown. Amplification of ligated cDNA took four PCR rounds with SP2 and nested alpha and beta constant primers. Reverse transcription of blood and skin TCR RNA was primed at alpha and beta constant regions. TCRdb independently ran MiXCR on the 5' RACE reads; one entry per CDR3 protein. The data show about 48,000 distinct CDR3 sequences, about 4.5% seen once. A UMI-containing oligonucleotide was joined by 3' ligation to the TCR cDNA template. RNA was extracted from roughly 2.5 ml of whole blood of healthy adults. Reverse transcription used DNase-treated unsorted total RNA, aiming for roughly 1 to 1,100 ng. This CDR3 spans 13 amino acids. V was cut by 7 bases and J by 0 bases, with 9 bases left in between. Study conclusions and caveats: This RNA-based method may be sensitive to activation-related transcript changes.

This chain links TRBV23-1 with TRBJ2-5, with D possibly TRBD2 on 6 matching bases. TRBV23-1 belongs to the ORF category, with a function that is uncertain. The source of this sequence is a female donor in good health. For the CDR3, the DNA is TGCGCCAGCATCCGGGGGTACCAAGAGACCCAGTACTTC. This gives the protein CASIRGYQETQYF.